This TCR beta chain derives from a study of CD4 T cells in relation to SARS-CoV-2 and coronaviruses. This clone appeared a single time. Data came from immunoSEQ multiplex PCR; TCRdb stores just in-frame clones and leaves some out. The sample contains some 60,000 clones, about 91% of which appear only once. The CDR3 loop spans 15 amino acids. Trimming stripped 6 bases from V and 3 bases from J, with 18 bases between. The germline V gene has CDR1 MNHEY and CDR2 SVGAGI. This receptor was obtained from an adult with COVID-19. Sequencing was done on a sample of naive CD4+ T cells from PBMCs. Specified subset: naive CD4+ T cells isolated by negative enrichment. This rearrangement joins TRBV6-5 to TRBJ2-7; D is possibly TRBD2 (6 bases). CDR3 in amino acids: CASSTTGTGLYEQYF. The DNA of the CDR3 is TGTGCCAGCAGCACAACCGGGACGGGACTCTACGAGCAGTACTTC.